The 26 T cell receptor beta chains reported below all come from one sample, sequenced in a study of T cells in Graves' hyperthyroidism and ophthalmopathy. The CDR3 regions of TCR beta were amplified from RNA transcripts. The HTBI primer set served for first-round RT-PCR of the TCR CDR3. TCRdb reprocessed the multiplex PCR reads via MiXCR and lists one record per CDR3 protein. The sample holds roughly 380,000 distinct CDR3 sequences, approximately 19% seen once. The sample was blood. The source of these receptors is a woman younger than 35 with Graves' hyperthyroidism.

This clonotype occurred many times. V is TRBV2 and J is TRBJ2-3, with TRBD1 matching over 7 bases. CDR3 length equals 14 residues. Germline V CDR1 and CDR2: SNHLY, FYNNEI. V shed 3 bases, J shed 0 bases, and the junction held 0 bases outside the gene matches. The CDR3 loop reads CASSEDRSTDTQYF. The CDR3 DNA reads TGTGCCAGCAGTGAGGACAGGAGCACAGATACGCAGTATTTT.

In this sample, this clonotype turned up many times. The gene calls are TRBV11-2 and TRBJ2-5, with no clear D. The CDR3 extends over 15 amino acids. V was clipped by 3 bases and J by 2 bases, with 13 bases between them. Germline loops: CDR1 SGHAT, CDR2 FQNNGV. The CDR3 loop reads CASSFVGDWQETQYF. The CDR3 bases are TGTGCCAGCAGCTTTGTCGGAGACTGGCAAGAGACCCAGTACTTC.

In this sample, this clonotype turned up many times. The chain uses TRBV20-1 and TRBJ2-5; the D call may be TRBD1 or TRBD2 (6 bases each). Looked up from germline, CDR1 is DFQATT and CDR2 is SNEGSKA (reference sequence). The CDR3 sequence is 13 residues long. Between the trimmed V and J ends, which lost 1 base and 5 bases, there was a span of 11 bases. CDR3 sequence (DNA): TGCAGTGCTAGAGTCGGGGGCGTGGAGACCCAGTACTTC. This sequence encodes CSARVGGVETQYF.

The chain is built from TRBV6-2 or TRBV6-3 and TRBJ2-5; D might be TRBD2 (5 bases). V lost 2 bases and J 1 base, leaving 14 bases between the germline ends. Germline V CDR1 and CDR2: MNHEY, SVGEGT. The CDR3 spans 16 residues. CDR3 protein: CASSYGLGGLQETQYF. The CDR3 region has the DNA TGTGCCAGCAGTTACGGTTTGGGCGGACTCCAAGAGACCCAGTACTTC.

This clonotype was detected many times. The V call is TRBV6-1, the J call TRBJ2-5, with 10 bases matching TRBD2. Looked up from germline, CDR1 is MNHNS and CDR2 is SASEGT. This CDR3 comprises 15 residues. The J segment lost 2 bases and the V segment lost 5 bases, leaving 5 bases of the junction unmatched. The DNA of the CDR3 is TGTGCCAGCAGTACCCTAGCGGGGGCTCAAGAGACCCAGTACTTC. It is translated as CASSTLAGAQETQYF.

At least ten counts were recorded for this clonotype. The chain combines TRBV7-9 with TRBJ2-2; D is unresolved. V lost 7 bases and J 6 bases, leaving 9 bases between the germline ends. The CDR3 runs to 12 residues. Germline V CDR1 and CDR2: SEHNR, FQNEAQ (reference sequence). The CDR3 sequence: CASNVGPGELFF. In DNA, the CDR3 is TGTGCCAGCAACGTAGGGCCCGGGGAGCTGTTTTTT.

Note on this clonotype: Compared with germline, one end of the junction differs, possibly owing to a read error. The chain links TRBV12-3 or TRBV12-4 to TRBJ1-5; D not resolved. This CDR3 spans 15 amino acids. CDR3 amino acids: CAGSSKSLSNQPQHF. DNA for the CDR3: TGTGCCGGCAGTTCGAAGTCCCTTAGCAATCAGCCCCAGCATTTT.

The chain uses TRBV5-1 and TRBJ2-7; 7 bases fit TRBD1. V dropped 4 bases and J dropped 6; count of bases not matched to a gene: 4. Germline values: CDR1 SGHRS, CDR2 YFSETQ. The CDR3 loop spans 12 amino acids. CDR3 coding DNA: TGCGCCAGCAGCGCGACAGGGCTCGAGCAGTACTTC. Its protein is CASSATGLEQYF.

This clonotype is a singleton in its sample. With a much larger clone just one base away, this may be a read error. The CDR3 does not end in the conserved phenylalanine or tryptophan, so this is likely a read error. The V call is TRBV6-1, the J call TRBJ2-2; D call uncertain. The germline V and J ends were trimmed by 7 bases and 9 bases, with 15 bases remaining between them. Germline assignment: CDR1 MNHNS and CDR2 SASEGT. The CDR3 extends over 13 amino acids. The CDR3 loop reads CASTYRSDRELFV. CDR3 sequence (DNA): TGTGCCAGCACCTATCGGAGCGACAGGGAGCTGTTTGTT.

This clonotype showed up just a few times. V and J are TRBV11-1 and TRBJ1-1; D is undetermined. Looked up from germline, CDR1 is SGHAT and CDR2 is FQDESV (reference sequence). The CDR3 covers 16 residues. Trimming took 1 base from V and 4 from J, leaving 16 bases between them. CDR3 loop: CASSLGGGGMFTEAFF. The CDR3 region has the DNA TGTGCCAGCAGCTTAGGGGGAGGAGGGATGTTCACTGAAGCTTTCTTT.

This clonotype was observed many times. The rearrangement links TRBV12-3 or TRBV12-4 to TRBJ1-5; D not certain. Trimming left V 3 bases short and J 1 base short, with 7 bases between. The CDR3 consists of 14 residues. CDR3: CASSFQDSNQPQHF. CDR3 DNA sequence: TGTGCCAGCAGTTTTCAGGACAGCAATCAGCCCCAGCATTTT.

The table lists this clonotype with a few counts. This CDR3 is CSVKSLRDSAVPRTGELFF. The CDR3 DNA reads TGCAGTGTCAAAAGTCTACGGGACTCAGCGGTTCCTAGGACCGGGGAGCTGTTTTTT. The chain has TRBV20-1 and TRBJ2-2, with D tentatively TRBD2 (6 bases). V gave up 7 bases and J gave up 5 bases, with 32 bases separating them. This CDR3 comprises 19 residues. Germline V gene sequence: CDR1 DFQATT, CDR2 SNEGSKA (reference sequence).

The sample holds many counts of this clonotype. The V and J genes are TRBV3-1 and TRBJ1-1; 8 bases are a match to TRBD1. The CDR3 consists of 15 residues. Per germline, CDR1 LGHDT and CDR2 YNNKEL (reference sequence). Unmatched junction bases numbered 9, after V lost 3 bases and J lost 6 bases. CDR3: CASSHDRTGRPEAFF. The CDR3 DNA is TGTGCCAGCAGCCACGACCGGACAGGGAGGCCTGAAGCTTTCTTT. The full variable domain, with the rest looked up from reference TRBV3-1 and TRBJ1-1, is DTAVSQTPKYLVTQMGNDKSIKCEQNLGHDTMYWYKQDSKKFLKIMFSYNNKELIINETVPNRFSPKSPDKAHLNLHINSLELGDSAVYFCASSHDRTGRPEAFFGQGTRLTVV.

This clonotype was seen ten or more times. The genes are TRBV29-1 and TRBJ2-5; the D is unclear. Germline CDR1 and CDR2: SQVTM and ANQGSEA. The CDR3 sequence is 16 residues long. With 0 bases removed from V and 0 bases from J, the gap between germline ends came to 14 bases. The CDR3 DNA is TGCAGCGTTGAAGATCTTGAGGCACTCTACCAAGAGACCCAGTACTTC. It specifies CSVEDLEALYQETQYF.

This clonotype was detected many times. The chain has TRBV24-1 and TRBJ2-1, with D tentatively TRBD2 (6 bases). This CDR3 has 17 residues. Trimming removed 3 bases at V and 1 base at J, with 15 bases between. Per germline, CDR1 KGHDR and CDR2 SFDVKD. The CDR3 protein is CATSDPTGGLSYNEQFF. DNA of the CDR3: TGTGCCACCAGTGATCCCACCGGGGGTTTATCCTACAATGAGCAGTTCTTC.

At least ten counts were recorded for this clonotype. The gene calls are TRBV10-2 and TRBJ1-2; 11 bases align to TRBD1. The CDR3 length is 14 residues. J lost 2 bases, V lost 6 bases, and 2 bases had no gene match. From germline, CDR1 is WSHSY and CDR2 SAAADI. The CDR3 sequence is CASRGQGANYGYTF. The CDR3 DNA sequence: TGCGCCAGCAGAGGACAGGGGGCCAACTATGGCTACACCTTC.

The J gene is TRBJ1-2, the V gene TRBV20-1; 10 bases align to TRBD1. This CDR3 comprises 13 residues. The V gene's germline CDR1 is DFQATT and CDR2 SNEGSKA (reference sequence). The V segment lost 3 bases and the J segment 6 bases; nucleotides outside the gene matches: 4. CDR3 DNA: TGCAGTGCTAGGGGGACAGGGGAGGATGGCTACACCTTC. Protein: CSARGTGEDGYTF.

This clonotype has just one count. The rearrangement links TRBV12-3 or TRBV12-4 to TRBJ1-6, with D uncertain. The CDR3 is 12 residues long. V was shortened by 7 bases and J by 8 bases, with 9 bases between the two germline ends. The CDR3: CASTHADSPLHF. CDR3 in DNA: TGTGCCAGCACACACGCCGATTCACCCCTCCACTTT.

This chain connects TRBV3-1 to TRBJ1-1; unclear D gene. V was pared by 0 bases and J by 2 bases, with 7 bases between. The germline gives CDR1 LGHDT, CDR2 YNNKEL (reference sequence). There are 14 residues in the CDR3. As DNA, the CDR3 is TGTGCCAGCAGCCAAGAGCCGGAAAACACTGAAGCTTTCTTT. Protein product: CASSQEPENTEAFF. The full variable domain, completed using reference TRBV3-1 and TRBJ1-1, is DTAVSQTPKYLVTQMGNDKSIKCEQNLGHDTMYWYKQDSKKFLKIMFSYNNKELIINETVPNRFSPKSPDKAHLNLHINSLELGDSAVYFCASSQEPENTEAFFGQGTRLTVV.

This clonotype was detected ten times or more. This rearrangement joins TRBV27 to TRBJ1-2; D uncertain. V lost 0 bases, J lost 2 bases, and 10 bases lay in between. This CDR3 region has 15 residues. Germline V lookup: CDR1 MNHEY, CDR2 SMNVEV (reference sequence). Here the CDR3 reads CASSLSAVSNYGYTF. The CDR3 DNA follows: TGTGCCAGCAGTTTATCCGCGGTCTCAAACTATGGCTACACCTTC.

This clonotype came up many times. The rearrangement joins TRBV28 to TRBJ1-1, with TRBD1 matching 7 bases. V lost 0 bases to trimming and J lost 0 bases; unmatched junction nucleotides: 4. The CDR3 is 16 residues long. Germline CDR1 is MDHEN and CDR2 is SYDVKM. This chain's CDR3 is CASSLWGTELNTEAFF. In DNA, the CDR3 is TGTGCCAGCAGTTTATGGGGGACAGAACTGAACACTGAAGCTTTCTTT.

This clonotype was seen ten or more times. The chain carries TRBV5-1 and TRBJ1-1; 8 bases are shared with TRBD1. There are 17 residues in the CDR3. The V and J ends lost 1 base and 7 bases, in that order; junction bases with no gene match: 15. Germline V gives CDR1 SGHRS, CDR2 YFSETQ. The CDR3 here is CASSLQGQGGSFNEAFF. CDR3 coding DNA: TGCGCCAGCAGCTTGCAAGGACAGGGAGGGTCTTTTAATGAAGCTTTCTTT.

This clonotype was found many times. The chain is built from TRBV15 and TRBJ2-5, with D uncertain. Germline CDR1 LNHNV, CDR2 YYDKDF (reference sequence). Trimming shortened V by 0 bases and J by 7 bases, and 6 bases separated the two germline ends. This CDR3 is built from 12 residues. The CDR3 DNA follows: TGTGCCACCAGCAGAGATTGGGGGACCCAGTACTTC. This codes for CATSRDWGTQYF.

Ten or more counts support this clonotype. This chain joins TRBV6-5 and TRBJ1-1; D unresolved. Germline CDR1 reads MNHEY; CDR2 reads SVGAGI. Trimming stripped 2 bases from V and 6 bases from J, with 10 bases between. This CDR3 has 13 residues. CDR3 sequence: CASSYQTSSEAFF. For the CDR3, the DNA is TGTGCCAGCAGTTACCAGACTAGCTCTGAAGCTTTCTTT.

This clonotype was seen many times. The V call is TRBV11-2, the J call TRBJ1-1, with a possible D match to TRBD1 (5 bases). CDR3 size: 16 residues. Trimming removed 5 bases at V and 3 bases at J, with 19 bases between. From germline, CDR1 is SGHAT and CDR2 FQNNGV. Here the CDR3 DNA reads TGTGCCAGCAGCAAACCAGGCGGGGGTTCGCACACTGAAGCTTTCTTT. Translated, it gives CASSKPGGGSHTEAFF.

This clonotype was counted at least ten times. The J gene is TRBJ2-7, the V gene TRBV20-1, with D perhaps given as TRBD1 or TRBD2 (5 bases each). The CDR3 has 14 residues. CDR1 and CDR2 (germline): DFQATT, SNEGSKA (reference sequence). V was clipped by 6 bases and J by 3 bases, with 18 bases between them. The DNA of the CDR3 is TGCAGTGCCCCGGGGCAGACCGACAACTACGAGCAGTACTTC. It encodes CSAPGQTDNYEQYF.